In this sample, the clone carrying this T cell receptor beta chain turned up a few times. The data belong to a study of blood T cell repertoires in COVID-19. Across the study: Samples taken during acute and convalescent COVID-19 were collected in the United States, Italy and Spain. The analysed material was cDNA or gDNA that came from T cells, B-cell-depleted T cells, or PBMCs.

In the authors' methods: Amplified reference gene primers provided the basis for estimating nucleated cell counts. TCRdb's copy holds only in-frame clones and misses some; the assay was immunoSEQ multiplex PCR. The V and J calls and clone size come from that table; D and trimming were worked out from the DNA. The table lists 64,000 or so clones, around 85% of them singletons. The CDR3 runs 13 residues. In germline, CDR1 is KGHDR, CDR2 SFDVKD. The trim removed 7 bases at V and 7 bases at J, leaving 6 bases unmatched. J is TRBJ2-1 and V is TRBV24-1; 7 nucleotides align to TRBD2. Sequences were obtained from peripheral blood. The source of this sequence is a man in his forties with acute or convalescent COVID-19. CDR3 DNA sequence: TGTGCCACCAGAAAGCGCGGGGGAAATGAGCAGTTCTTC. Protein product: CATRKRGGNEQFF.